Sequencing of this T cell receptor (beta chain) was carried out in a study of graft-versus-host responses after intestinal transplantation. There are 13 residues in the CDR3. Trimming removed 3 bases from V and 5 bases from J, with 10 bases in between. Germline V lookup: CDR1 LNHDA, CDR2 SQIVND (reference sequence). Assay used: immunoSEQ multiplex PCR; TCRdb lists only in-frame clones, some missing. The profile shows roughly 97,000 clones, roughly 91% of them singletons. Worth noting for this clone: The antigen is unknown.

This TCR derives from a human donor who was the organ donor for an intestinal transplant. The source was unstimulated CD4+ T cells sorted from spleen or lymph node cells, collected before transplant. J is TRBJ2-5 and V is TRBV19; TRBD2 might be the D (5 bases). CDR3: CASSIGVWETQYF. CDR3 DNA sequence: TGTGCCAGTAGTATCGGGGTATGGGAGACCCAGTACTTC.